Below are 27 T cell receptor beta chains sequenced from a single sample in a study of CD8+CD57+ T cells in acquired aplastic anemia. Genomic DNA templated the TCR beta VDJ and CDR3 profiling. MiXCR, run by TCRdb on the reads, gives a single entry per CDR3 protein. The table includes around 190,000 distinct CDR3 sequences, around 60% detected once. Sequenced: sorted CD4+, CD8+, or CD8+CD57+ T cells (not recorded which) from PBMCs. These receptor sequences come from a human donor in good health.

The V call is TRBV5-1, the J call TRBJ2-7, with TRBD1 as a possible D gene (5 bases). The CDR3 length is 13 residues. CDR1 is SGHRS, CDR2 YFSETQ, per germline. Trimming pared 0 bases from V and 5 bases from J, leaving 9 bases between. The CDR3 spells CASSLGQGHEQYF. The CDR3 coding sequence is TGCGCCAGCAGCTTGGGGCAGGGCCACGAGCAGTACTTC.

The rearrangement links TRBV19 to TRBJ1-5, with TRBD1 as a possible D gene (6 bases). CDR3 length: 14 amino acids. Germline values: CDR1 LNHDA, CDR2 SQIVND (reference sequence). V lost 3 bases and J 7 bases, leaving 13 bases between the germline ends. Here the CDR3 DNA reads TGTGCCAGTAGTATCTACGACAGGAACCAGCCCCAGCATTTT. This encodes CASSIYDRNQPQHF.

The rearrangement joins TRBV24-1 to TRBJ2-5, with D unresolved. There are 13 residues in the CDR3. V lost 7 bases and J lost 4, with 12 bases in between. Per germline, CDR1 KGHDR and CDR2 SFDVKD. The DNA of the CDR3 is TGTGCCACCAGCGAGCCTACCGCAGAGACCCAGTACTTC. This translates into CATSEPTAETQYF.

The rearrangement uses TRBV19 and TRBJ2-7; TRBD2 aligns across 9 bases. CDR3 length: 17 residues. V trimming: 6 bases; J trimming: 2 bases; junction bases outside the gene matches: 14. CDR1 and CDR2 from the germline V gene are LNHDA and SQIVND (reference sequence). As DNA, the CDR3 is TGTGCCAGTAGCCGCGCGGGGGGGGGTCGACACACCTACGAGCAGTACTTC. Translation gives CASSRAGGGRHTYEQYF.

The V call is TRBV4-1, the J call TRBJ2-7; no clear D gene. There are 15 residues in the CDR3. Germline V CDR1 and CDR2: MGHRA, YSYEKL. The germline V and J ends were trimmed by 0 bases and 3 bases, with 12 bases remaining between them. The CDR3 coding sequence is TGCGCCAGCAGCCAAGATCAGGTTGGGGTCTACGAGCAGTACTTC. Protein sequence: CASSQDQVGVYEQYF.

CDR3 nucleotides: TGTGCCAGCAGCTTTAGCGGGGGGGCCGGAGAGACCCAGTACTTC. It encodes CASSFSGGAGETQYF. The chain has TRBV12-3 or TRBV12-4 and TRBJ2-5; 11 bases are a match to TRBD2. The CDR3 totals 15 residues. The V segment lost 6 bases and the J segment 4 bases; nucleotides outside the gene matches: 7.

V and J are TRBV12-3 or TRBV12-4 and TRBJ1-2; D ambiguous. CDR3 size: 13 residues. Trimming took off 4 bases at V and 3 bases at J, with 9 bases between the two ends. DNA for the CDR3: TGTGCCAGCAGTTCCTCTGGGGACTATGGCTACACCTTC. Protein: CASSSSGDYGYTF.

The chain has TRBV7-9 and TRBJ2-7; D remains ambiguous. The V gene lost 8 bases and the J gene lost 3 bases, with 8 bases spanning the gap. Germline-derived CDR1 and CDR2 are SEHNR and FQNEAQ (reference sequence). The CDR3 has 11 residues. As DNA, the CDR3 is TGTGCCAGCCAACAAAACTACGAGCAGTACTTC. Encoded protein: CASQQNYEQYF.

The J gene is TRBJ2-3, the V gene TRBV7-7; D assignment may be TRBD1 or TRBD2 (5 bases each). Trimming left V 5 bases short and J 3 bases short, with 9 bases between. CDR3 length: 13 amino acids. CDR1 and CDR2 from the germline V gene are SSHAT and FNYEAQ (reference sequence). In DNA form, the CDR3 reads TGTGCCAGCAGCAAGGGACCTACAGATACGCAGTATTTT. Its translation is CASSKGPTDTQYF.

The CDR3 DNA sequence: TGTGCCAGCAGCTTAGACAGGGATACGCAGTATTTT. This encodes CASSLDRDTQYF. This chain uses TRBV7-9 with TRBJ2-3, with D possibly TRBD1 on 5 matching bases. This CDR3 is built from 12 residues. V lost 1 base to trimming and J lost 6 bases, with 5 bases between them. Germline V lookup: CDR1 SEHNR, CDR2 FQNEAQ (reference sequence).

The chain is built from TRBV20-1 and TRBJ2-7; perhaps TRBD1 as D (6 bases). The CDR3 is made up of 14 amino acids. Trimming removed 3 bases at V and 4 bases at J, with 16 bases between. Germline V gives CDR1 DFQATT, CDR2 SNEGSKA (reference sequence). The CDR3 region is CSARGDRDKYEQYF. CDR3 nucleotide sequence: TGCAGTGCTAGGGGTGACCGGGACAAATACGAGCAGTACTTC.

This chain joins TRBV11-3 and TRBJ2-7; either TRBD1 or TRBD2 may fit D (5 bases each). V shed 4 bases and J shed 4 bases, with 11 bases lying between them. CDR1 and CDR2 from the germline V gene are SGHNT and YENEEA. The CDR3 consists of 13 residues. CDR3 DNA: TGTGCCAGCAGCTCAGGATGGGGGTACGAGCAGTACTTC. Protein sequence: CASSSGWGYEQYF.

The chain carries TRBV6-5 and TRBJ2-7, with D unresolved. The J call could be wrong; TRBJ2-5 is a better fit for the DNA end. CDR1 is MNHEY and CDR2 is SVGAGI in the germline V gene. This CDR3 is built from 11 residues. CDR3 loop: CASSYLGTQYF. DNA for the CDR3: TGTGCCAGCAGTTACTTGGGGACCCAGTACTTC.

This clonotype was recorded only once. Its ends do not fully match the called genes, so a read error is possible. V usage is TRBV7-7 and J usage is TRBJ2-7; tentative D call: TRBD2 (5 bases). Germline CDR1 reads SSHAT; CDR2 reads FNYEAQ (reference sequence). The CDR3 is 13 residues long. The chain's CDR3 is CASSLARDPEQYF. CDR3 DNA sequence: TGTGCTAGCAGCTTAGCCCGGGATCCAGAGCAGTACTTC. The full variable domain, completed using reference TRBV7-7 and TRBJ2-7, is GAGVSQSPRYKVTKRGQDVTLRCDPISSHATLYWYQQALGQGPEFLTYFNYEAQPDKSGLPSDRFSAERPEGSISTLTIQRTEQRDSAMYRCASSLARDPEQYFGPGTRLTVT.

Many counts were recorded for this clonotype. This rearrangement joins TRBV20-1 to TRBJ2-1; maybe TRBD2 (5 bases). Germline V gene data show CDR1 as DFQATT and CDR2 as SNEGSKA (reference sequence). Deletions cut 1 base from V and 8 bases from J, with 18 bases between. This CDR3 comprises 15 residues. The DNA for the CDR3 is TGCAGTGCTAGAGGCTCAGCTAGCCCGTGGGATGAGCAGTTCTTC. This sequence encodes CSARGSASPWDEQFF.

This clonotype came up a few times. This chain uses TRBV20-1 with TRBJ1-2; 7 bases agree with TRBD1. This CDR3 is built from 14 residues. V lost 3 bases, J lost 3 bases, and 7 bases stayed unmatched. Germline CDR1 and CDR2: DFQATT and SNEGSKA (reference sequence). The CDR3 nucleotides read TGCAGTGCTAGGCCACAGGGGAAAGACTATGGCTACACCTTC. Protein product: CSARPQGKDYGYTF.

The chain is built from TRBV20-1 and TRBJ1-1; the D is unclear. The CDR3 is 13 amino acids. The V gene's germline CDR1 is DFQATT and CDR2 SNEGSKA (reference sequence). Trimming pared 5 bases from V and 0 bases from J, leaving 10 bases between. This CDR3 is CSAGRLMNTEAFF. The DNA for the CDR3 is TGCAGTGCTGGTCGGCTAATGAACACTGAAGCTTTCTTT.

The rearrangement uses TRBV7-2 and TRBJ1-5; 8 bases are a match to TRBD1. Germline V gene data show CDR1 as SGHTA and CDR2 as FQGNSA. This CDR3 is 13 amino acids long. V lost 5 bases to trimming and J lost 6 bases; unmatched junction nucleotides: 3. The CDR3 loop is CASSLTGVQPQHF. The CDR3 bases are TGTGCCAGCAGCCTGACAGGGGTTCAGCCCCAGCATTTT. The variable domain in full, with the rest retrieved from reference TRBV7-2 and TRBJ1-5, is GAGVSQSPSNKVTEKGKDVELRCDPISGHTALYWYRQSLGQGLEFLIYFQGNSAPDKSGLPSDRFSAERTGGSVSTLTIQRTQQEDSAVYLCASSLTGVQPQHFGDGTRLSIL.

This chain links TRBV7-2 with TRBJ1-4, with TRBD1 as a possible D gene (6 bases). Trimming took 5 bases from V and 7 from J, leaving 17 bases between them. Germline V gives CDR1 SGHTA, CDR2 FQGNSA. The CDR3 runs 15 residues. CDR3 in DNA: TGTGCCAGCAGCACAACAGGGCTTAGACGTGAAAAACTGTTTTTT. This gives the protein CASSTTGLRREKLFF.

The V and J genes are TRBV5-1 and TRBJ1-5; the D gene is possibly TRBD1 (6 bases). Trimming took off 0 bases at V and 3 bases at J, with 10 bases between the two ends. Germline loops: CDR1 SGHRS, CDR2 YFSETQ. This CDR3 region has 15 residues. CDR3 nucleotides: TGCGCCAGCAGCTTGGCTGGACAGACCAATCAGCCCCAGCATTTT. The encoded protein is CASSLAGQTNQPQHF.

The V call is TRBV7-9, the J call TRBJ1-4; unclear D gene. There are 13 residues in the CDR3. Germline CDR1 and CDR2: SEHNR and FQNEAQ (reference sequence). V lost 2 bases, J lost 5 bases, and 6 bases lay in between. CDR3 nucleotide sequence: TGTGCCAGCAGCTTATCCACAAATGAAAAACTGTTTTTT. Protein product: CASSLSTNEKLFF.

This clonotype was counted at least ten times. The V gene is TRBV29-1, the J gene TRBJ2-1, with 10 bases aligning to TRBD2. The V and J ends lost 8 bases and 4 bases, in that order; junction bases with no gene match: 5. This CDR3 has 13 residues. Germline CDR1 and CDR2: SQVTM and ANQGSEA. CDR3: CSTERGGYNEQFF. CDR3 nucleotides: TGCAGCACCGAGCGGGGGGGTTACAATGAGCAGTTCTTC.

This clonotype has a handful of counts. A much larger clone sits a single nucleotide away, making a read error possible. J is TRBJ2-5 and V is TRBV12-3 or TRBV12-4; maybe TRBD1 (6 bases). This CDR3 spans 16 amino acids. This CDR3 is CASSPRAGVYQGTQYF. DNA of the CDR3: TGTGCCAGCAGTCCACGGGCAGGGGTTTACCAAGGGACCCAGTACTTC.

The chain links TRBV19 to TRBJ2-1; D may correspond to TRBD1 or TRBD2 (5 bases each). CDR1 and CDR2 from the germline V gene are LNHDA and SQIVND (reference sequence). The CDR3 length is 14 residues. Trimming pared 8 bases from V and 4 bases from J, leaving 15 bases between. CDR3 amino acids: CASGARGAYNEQFF. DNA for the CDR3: TGTGCCAGTGGGGCCCGGGGAGCGTACAATGAGCAGTTCTTC.

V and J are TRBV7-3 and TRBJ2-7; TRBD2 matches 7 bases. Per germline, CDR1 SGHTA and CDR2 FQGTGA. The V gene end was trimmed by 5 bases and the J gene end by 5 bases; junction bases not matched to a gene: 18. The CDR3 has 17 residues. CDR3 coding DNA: TGTGCCAGCAGCCCGACCCCGGGGGGAGGAACCGGGGACGAGCAGTACTTC. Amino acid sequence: CASSPTPGGGTGDEQYF.

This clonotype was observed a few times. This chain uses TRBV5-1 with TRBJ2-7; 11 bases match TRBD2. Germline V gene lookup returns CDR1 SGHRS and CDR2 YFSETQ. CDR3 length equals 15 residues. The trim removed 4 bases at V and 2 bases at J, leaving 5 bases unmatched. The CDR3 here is CASSVGLAAAYEQYF. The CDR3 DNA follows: TGCGCCAGCAGCGTGGGACTAGCGGCCGCCTACGAGCAGTACTTC.

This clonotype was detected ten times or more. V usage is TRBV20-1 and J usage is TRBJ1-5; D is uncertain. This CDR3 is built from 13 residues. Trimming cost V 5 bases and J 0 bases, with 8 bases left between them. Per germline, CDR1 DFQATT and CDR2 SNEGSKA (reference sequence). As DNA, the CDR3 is TGCAGTGCTCACAGCGATAGCAATCAGCCCCAGCATTTT. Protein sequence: CSAHSDSNQPQHF.